This TCR beta chain derives from a study of CD8+CD57+ T cells in acquired aplastic anemia. Across the whole study: The sorted CD4+ and CD8+ cells yielded an average around 3 ug of DNA.

The length of the CDR3 is 13 residues. V gave up 6 bases and J gave up 13 bases, with 16 bases separating them. CDR1 WSHSY and CDR2 SAAADI come from the germline V gene. Template material for TCR beta VDJ and CDR3 profiling consisted of genomic DNA. MiXCR, run by TCRdb on the reads, gives a single entry per CDR3 protein. The data show 150,000 to 200,000 distinct CDR3 sequences, roughly two thirds seen once. Patients chosen for sequencing had shown CD8+CD57+ cell expansion by flow cytometry. The patients, all of them, had severe acquired aplastic anemia. The chain employs TRBV10-2 and TRBJ1-6, with no clear D. This sequence originates from a human donor with aplastic anemia. Material for sequencing was sorted CD4+, CD8+, or CD8+CD57+ T cells (not recorded which) from PBMCs. The CDR3 sequence: CASRDPEYPPLHF. The CDR3 DNA sequence: TGCGCCAGCAGGGACCCCGAATACCCCCCCCTCCACTTT.